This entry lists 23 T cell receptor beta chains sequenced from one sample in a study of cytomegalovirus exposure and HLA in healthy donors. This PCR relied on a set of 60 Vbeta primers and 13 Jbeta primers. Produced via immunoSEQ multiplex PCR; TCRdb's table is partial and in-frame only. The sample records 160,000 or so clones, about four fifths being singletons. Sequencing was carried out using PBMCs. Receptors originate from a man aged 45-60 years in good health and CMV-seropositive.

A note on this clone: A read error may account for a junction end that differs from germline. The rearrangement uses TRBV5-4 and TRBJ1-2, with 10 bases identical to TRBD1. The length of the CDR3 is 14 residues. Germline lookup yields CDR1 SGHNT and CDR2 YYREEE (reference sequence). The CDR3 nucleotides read TGTGCCAGCAGTTTGGGGGGACAGGGGTATGGCTACACCTTC. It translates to CASSLGGQGYGYTF.

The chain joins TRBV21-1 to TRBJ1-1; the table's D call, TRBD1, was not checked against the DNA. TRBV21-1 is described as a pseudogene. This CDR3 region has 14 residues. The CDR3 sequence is CASSSPGHNTEAFF. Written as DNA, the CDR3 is TGTGCCAGCAGCAGCCCCGGACATAACACTGAAGCTTTCTTT.

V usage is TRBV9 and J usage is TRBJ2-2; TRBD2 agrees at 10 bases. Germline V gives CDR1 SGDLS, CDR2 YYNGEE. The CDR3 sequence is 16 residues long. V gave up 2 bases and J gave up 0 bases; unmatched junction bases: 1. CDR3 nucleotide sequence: TGTGCCAGCAGCGTGGGACTAGCGACGAACACCGGGGAGCTGTTTTTT. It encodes CASSVGLATNTGELFF.

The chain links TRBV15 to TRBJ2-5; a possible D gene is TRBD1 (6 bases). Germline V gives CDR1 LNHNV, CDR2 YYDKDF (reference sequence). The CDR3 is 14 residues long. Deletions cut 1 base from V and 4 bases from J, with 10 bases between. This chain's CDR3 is CATSRVAGVETQYF. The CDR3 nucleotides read TGTGCCACCAGCAGAGTTGCAGGGGTAGAGACCCAGTACTTC. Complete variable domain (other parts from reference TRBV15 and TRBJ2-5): DAMVIQNPRYQVTQFGKPVTLSCSQTLNHNVMYWYQQKSSQAPKLLFHYYDKDFNNEADTPDNFQSRRPNTSFCFLDIRSPGLGDTAMYLCATSRVAGVETQYFGPGTRLLVL.

CDR3 loop: CASSGPGLAGWEQYF. CDR3 in DNA: TGTGCCAGCAGCGGGCCCGGACTAGCGGGGTGGGAGCAGTACTTC. The chain carries TRBV9 and TRBJ2-7; 12 nucleotides line up with TRBD2. The V gene's germline CDR1 is SGDLS and CDR2 YYNGEE. V dropped 3 bases and J dropped 7; count of bases not matched to a gene: 8. The CDR3 contains 15 residues.

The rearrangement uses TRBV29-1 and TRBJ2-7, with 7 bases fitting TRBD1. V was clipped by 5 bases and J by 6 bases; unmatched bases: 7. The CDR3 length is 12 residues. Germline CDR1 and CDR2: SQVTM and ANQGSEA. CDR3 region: CSVRDRVGEQYF. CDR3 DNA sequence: TGCAGCGTTAGAGACAGGGTTGGCGAGCAGTACTTC.

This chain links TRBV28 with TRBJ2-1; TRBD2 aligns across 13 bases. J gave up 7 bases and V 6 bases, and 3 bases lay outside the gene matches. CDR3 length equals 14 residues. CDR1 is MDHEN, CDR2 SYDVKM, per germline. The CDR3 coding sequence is TGTGCCAGCAGCACTAGCGGGAGGGCTAATGAGCAGTTCTTC. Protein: CASSTSGRANEQFF.

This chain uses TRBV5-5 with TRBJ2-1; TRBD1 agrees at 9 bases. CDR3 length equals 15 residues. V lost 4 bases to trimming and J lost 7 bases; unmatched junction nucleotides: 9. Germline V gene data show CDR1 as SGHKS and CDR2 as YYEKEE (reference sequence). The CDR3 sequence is CASSLFGTGLNEQFF. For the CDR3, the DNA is TGTGCCAGCAGCCTCTTCGGGACAGGGTTAAATGAGCAGTTCTTC.

The CDR3 DNA is TGTGCCAGCAGCGGAGCCGGGACAGGGGACACTGAAGCTTTCTTT. Translating it yields CASSGAGTGDTEAFF. V usage is TRBV13 and J usage is TRBJ1-1; 10 bases are shared with TRBD1. The CDR3 loop spans 15 amino acids. Germline-derived CDR1 and CDR2 are PRHDT and FYEKMQ (reference sequence). Trimming took 5 bases from V and 3 from J; bases not matched to a gene: 6.

CDR3 protein: CASSPYSTGRQEGYHF. The CDR3 DNA is TGTGCCAGCAGCCCATATTCTACAGGGCGGCAAGAAGGGTACCACTTT. The chain couples TRBV28 to TRBJ1-6; D perhaps matches TRBD1 (6 bases). Germline loops: CDR1 MDHEN, CDR2 SYDVKM. This CDR3 has 16 residues. With 6 bases removed from V and 18 bases from J, the gap between germline ends came to 30 bases.

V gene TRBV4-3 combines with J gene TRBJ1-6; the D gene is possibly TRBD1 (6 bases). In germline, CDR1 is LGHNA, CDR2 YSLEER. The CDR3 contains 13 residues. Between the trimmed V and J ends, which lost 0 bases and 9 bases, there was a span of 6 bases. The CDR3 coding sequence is TGCGCCAGCAGCCAAGAACAGGGTTCACCCCTCCACTTT. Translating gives CASSQEQGSPLHF.

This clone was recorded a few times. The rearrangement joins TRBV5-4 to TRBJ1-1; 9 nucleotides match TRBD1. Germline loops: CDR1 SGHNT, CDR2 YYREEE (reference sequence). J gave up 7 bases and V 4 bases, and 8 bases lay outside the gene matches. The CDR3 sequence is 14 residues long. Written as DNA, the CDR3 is TGTGCCAGCAGCAACCGGGACAGGGTTGATGAAGCTTTCTTT. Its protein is CASSNRDRVDEAFF.

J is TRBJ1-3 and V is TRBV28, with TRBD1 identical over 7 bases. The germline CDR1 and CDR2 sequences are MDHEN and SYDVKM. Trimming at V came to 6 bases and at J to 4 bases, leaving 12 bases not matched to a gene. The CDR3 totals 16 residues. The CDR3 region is CASRQGGTPRGNTIYF. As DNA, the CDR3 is TGTGCCAGCAGGCAGGGGGGCACCCCCCGGGGAAACACCATATATTTT. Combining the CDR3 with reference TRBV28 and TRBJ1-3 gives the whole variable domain DVKVTQSSRYLVKRTGEKVFLECVQDMDHENMFWYRQDPGLGLRLIYFSYDVKMKEKGDIPEGYSVSREKKERFSLILESASTNQTSMYLCASRQGGTPRGNTIYFGEGSWLTVV.

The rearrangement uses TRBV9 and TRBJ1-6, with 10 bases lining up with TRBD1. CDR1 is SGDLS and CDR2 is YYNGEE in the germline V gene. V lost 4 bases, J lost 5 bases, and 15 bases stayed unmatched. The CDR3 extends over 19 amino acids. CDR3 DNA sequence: TGTGCCAGCAGCACTCCCCGGTGGGGGACAGGGGACAATAATTCACCCCTCCACTTT. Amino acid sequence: CASSTPRWGTGDNNSPLHF.

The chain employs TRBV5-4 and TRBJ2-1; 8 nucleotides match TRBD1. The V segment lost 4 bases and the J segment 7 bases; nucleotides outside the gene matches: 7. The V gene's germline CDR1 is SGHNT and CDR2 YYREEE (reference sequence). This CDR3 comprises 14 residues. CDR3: CASSPDRAINEQFF. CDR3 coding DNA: TGTGCCAGCAGCCCGGACAGGGCGATTAATGAGCAGTTCTTC.

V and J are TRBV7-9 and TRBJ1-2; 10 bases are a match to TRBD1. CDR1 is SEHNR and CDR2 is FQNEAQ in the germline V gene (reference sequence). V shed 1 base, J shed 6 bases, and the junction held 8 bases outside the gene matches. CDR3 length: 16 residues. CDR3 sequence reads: CASSLDLGQGKDGYTF. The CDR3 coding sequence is TGTGCCAGCAGCTTAGACCTGGGACAGGGGAAAGATGGCTACACCTTC.

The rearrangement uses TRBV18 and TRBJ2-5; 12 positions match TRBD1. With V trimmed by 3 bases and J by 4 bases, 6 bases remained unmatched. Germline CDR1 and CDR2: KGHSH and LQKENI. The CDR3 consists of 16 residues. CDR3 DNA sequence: TGTGCCAGCTCACCGACGGGACAGGGGGCAGGAGAGACCCAGTACTTC. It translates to CASSPTGQGAGETQYF.

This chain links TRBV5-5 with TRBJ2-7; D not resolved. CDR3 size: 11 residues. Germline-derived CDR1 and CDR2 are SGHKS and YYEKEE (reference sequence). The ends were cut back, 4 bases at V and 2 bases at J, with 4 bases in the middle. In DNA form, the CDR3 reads TGTGCCAGCAGCCAGGCCTACGAGCAGTACTTC. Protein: CASSQAYEQYF.

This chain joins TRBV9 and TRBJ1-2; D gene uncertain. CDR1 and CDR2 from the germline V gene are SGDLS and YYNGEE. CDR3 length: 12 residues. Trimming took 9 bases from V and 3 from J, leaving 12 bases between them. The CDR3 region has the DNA TGTGCCACCAAAATTCTAGACTATGGCTACACCTTC. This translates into CATKILDYGYTF.

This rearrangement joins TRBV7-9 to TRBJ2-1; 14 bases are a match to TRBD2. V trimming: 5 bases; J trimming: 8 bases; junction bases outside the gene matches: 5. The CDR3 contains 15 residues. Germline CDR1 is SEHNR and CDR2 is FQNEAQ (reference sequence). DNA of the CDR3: TGTGCCAGCAGCCCGGGGACTAGCGGGAGCGATGAGCAGTTCTTC. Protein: CASSPGTSGSDEQFF.

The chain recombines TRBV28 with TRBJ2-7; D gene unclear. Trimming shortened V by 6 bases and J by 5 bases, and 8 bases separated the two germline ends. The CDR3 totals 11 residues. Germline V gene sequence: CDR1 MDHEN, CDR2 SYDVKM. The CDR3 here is CASSLPDEQYF. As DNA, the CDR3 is TGTGCCAGCAGCCTCCCTGACGAGCAGTACTTC.

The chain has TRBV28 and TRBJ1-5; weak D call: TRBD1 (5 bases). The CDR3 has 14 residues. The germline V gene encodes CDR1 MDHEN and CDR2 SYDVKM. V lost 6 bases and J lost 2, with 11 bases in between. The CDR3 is CASSAGHGNQPQHF. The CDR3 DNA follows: TGTGCCAGCAGCGCCGGACACGGCAATCAGCCCCAGCATTTT.

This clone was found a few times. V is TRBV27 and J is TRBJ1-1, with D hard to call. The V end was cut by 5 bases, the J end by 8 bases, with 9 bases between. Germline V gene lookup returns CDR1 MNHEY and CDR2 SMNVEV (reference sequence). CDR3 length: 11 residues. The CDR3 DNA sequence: TGTGCCAGCAGTCTCGGAGCGGAAGCTTTCTTT. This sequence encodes CASSLGAEAFF.